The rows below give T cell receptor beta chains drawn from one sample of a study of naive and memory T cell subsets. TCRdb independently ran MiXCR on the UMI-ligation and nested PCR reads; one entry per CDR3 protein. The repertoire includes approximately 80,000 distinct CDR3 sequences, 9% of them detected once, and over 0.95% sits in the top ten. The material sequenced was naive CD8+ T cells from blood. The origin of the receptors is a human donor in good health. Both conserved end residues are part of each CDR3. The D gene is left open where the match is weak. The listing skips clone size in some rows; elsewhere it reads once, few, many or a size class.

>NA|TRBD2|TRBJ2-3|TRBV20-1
CSAPGTSGRAYRADTPYF
TGCAGTGCTCCCGGGACTAGCGGGAGGGCCTATCGTGCAGATACGCCGTATTTT
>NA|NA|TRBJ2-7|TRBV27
CASSLSRLSYEQYF
TGTGCCAGCAGTTTATCGCGGCTTTCGTACGAGCAGTACTTC
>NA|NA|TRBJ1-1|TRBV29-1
CSVEVNTEAFF
TGCAGCGTTGAAGTAAACACTGAAGCTTTCTTT
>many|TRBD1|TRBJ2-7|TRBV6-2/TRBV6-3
CASSLTGGLTYEQYF
TGTGCCAGCAGTCTGACAGGGGGCTTGACCTACGAGCAGTACTTC
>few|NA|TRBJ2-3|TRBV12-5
CASGRGDTQYF
TGTGCTAGTGGGCGAGGGGATACGCAGTATTTT
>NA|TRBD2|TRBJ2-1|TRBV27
CATIGAGGSYNEQFF
TGTGCCACCATTGGAGCGGGAGGATCCTACAATGAGCAGTTCTTC
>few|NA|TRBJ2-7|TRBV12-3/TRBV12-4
CASSLVRDEQYF
TGTGCCAGCAGTTTGGTGAGGGACGAGCAGTACTTC
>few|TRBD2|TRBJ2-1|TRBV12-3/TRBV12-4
CASSLGGLAGPYNEQFF
TGTGCCAGCAGTTTAGGAGGACTAGCGGGACCCTACAATGAGCAGTTCTTC
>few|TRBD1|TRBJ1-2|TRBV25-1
CATSGTGANYGYTF
TGTGCCACCTCCGGGACAGGGGCTAACTATGGCTACACCTTC
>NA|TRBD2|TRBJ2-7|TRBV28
CASRKLAGIYEQYF
TGTGCCAGCAGAAAACTAGCGGGCATCTACGAGCAGTACTTC
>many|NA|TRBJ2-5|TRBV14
CASSPGGGGRQETQYF
TGTGCCAGCAGCCCCGGAGGAGGCGGGCGCCAAGAGACCCAGTACTTC
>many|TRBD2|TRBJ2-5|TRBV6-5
CASRLAAQETQYF
TGTGCCAGCCGACTAGCGGCCCAAGAGACCCAGTACTTC
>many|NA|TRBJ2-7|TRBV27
CASSSPTYEQYF
TGTGCCAGCAGTTCGCCGACCTACGAGCAGTACTTC
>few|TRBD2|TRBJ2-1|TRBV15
CATSRDAEALAGSDEQFF
TGTGCCACCAGCAGAGACGCGGAAGCACTAGCGGGATCCGATGAGCAGTTCTTC
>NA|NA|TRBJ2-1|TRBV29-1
CSVEESYNEQFF
TGCAGCGTAGAGGAGTCCTACAATGAGCAGTTCTTC
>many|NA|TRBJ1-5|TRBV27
CASSSGVWPQHF
TGTGCCAGCAGTTCCGGTGTTTGGCCCCAGCATTTT
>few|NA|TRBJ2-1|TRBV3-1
CASSARADRHEQFF
TGTGCCAGCAGCGCCCGGGCTGATCGCCATGAGCAGTTCTTC
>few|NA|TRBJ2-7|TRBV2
CASRAGWNAYEQYF
TGTGCCAGCAGGGCAGGGTGGAATGCCTACGAGCAGTACTTC
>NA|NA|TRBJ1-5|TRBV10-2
CASSEGRPLSQPQHF
TGCGCCAGCAGTGAGGGCAGGCCCCTATCACAGCCCCAGCATTTT
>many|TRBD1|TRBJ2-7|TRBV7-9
CASSLVDRVKNEQYF
TGTGCCAGCAGCTTAGTAGACAGGGTCAAGAACGAGCAGTACTTC
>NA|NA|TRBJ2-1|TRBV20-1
CSARDRGTYNEQFF
TGCAGTGCTAGAGACCGGGGTACCTACAATGAGCAGTTCTTC
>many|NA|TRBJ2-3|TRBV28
CASSFRGLSTDTQYF
TGTGCCAGCAGTTTCAGGGGATTGAGCACAGATACGCAGTATTTT
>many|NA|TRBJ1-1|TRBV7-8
CASIRGVNTEAFF
TGTGCCAGCATACGCGGTGTAAACACTGAAGCTTTCTTT
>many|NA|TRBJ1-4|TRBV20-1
CSARARHPTNEKLFF
TGCAGTGCTAGGGCGCGTCATCCAACTAATGAAAAACTGTTTTTT
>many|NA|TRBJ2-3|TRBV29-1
CSVEYSGYTQYF
TGCAGCGTTGAATATAGCGGATATACGCAGTATTTT
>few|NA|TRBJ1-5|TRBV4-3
CASSQDLTGEVYQPQHF
TGCGCCAGCAGCCAAGATCTCACCGGGGAGGTCTACCAGCCCCAGCATTTT
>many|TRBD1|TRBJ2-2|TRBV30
CAGRWDREGSGELFF
TGTGCCGGGAGATGGGACAGGGAAGGTTCCGGGGAGCTGTTTTTT
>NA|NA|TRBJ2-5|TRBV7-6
CASSRDFQETQYF
TGTGCCAGCAGCCGGGACTTCCAAGAGACCCAGTACTTC
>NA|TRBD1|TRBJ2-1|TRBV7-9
CASSPGDRGTYNEQFF
TGTGCCAGCAGCCCGGGGGACAGGGGCACCTACAATGAGCAGTTCTTC
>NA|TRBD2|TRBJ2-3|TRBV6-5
CASKIWREGTDTQYF
TGTGCCAGCAAGATATGGCGGGAGGGCACAGATACGCAGTATTTT
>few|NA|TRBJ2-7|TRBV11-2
CASSPRDIVVYEQYF
TGTGCCAGCAGCCCGCGGGATATAGTAGTGTACGAGCAGTACTTC
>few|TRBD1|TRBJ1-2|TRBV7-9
CASSSGQGRGYTF
TGTGCCAGCAGCTCCGGACAGGGACGTGGCTACACCTTC
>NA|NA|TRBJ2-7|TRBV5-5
CASSLGGDESYEQYF
TGTGCCAGCAGCTTGGGGGGTGACGAATCCTACGAGCAGTACTTC
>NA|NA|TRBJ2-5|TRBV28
CASRTTSRETQHF
TGTGCCAGCAGGACGACGTCCCGAGAGACCCAGCACTTC
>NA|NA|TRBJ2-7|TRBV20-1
CSAVGGAGVYEQYF
TGCAGTGCCGTGGGGGGTGCAGGCGTCTACGAGCAGTACTTC
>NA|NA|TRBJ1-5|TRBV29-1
CSVEEGRDSNQPQHF
TGCAGCGTTGAAGAGGGACGGGACAGCAATCAGCCCCAGCATTTT
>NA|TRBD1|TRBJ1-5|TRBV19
CASSWTGEQPQHF
TGTGCCAGTAGCTGGACAGGGGAACAGCCCCAGCATTTT
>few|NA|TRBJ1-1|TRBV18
CASSPGQGLAFF
TGTGCCAGCTCACCGGGCCAGGGGCTAGCTTTCTTT
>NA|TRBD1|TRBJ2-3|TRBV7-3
CASSPLTGMSTDTQYF
TGTGCCAGCAGCCCCTTGACAGGGATGAGCACAGATACGCAGTATTTT
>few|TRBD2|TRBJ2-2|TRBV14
CASSQESGRGAGELFF
TGTGCCAGCAGCCAAGAAAGCGGGAGAGGTGCCGGGGAGCTGTTTTTT
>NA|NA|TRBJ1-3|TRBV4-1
CASSRGGRNTIYF
TGCGCCAGCAGCCGTGGAGGCCGAAACACCATATATTTT
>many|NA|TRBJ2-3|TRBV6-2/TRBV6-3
CASRRGDLSTDTQYF
TGTGCCAGCAGGAGAGGGGACCTAAGCACAGATACGCAGTATTTT
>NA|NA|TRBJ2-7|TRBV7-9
CASSYPGLAREQYF
TGTGCCAGCAGCTACCCGGGGCTGGCCCGCGAGCAGTACTTC
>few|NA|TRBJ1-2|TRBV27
CASSLSSYSSYGYTF
TGTGCCAGCAGTTTATCGTCTTATAGTTCCTATGGCTACACCTTC
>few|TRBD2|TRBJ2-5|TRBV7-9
CASSSPRGLQTQYF
TGTGCCAGCAGCTCTCCACGGGGACTACAGACCCAGTACTTC
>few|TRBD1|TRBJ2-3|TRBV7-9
CASRLPGQFYVDTQYF
TGTGCCAGCAGGCTCCCGGGACAGTTTTATGTAGATACGCAGTATTTT
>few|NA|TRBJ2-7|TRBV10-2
CASGGAYEQYF
TGCGCCAGCGGGGGAGCCTACGAGCAGTACTTC
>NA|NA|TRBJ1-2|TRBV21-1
CASSKSKRDGYGYTF
TGTGCCAGCAGCAAAAGTAAGAGGGACGGCTATGGCTACACCTTC
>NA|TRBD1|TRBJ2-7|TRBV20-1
CSAAGQGAASEQYF
TGCAGTGCTGCCGGACAGGGGGCAGCTAGCGAGCAGTACTTC
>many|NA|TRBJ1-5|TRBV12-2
CPGQANQPQHF
TGTCCAGGACAGGCGAATCAGCCCCAGCATTTT
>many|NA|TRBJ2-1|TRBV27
CASSLSLLDYNEQFF
TGTGCCAGCAGTTTATCTCTCCTCGATTACAATGAGCAGTTCTTC
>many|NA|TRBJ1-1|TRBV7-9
CASSLVGTGIYNTEAFF
TGTGCCAGCAGCTTAGTGGGTACAGGAATTTATAACACTGAAGCTTTCTTT
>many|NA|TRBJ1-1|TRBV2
CASNTWNTEAFF
TGTGCCAGCAATACCTGGAACACTGAAGCTTTCTTT
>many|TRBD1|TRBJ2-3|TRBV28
CASSLQGALDTQYF
TGTGCCAGCAGTCTACAGGGGGCGCTGGATACGCAGTATTTT
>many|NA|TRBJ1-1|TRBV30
CAWSGLNTEAFF
TGTGCCTGGAGTGGGCTGAACACTGAAGCTTTCTTT
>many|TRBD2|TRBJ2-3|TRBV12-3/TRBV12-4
CASAAGAGDTQYF
TGTGCCAGCGCCGCGGGAGCAGGAGATACGCAGTATTTT
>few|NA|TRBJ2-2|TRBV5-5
CASSYPGGASTGELFF
TGTGCCAGCAGCTACCCTGGGGGGGCGAGCACCGGGGAGCTGTTTTTT
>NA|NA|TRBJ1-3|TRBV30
CAWRFGSGNTIYF
TGTGCCTGGAGGTTTGGATCTGGAAACACCATATATTTT